The 21 T cell receptor beta chains reported below all come from one sample, sequenced in a study of T cells in Graves' hyperthyroidism and ophthalmopathy. The source material, RNA transcripts, was used to amplify TCR beta CDR3 regions. The HTBI primer set served for first-round RT-PCR of the TCR CDR3. TCRdb analysed the multiplex PCR reads with MiXCR anew, one entry per CDR3 protein. This sample has 500,000 or so distinct CDR3 sequences, with 17% found just once. Sequences were obtained from blood. These receptor sequences come from a woman in her late teens or twenties with Graves' ophthalmopathy.

This rearrangement joins TRBV6-1 to TRBJ2-2; D unresolved. V dropped 6 bases and J dropped 6 bases, with 17 bases sitting between them. Germline loops: CDR1 MNHNS, CDR2 SASEGT. The CDR3 is 15 residues long. The CDR3 DNA is TGTGCCAGCAGCCCCTTCGTCCCGGAACCCGGGGAGCTGTTTTTT. The encoded protein is CASSPFVPEPGELFF.

Ten or more counts support this clonotype. The chain is built from TRBV13 and TRBJ1-2, with 7 bases lining up with TRBD1. This CDR3 region has 13 residues. V lost 6 bases and J lost 8; bases outside the gene matches: 9. Germline lookup yields CDR1 PRHDT and CDR2 FYEKMQ (reference sequence). The CDR3 region has the DNA TGTGCCAGCAGTACCGGGACAGTGGCAGGCTACACCTTC. This codes for CASSTGTVAGYTF. Based on the CDR3 plus reference TRBV13 and TRBJ1-2, the full variable domain is AAGVIQSPRHLIKEKRETATLKCYPIPRHDTVYWYQQGPGQDPQFLISFYEKMQSDKGSIPDRFSAQQFSDYHSELNMSSLELGDSALYFCASSTGTVAGYTFGSGTRLTVV.

In this sample, this clonotype turned up many times. This chain uses TRBV12-3 or TRBV12-4 with TRBJ1-1; TRBD1 aligns across 7 bases. The CDR3 is 15 residues long. Germline trimming cut 1 base from V and 7 bases from J; bases unmatched to any gene: 9. This CDR3 is CASSLVGQGEVEAFF. The DNA for the CDR3 is TGTGCCAGCAGTTTAGTCGGGCAGGGGGAGGTTGAAGCTTTCTTT.

In its sample, this clonotype was seen many times. CDR3 in amino acids: CASSKPGQGWHTEAFF. The CDR3 DNA sequence: TGTGCCAGCAGCAAACCGGGACAGGGCTGGCACACTGAAGCTTTCTTT. The chain links TRBV12-3 or TRBV12-4 to TRBJ1-1; 9 bases fit TRBD1. The CDR3 extends over 16 amino acids. With V trimmed by 6 bases and J by 3 bases, 11 bases remained unmatched.

The genes are TRBV15 and TRBJ1-3, with D unresolved. Germline V gene sequence: CDR1 LNHNV, CDR2 YYDKDF (reference sequence). V lost 0 bases and J 4 bases, leaving 10 bases between the germline ends. CDR3 size: 15 residues. CDR3 region: CATSRDGMVGNTIYF. The CDR3 DNA reads TGTGCCACCAGCAGAGATGGGATGGTAGGAAACACCATATATTTT.

This clonotype was recorded at least ten times. The V gene is TRBV7-2, the J gene TRBJ1-5, with D unclear. Trimming took 1 base from V and 3 from J, leaving 10 bases between them. Germline CDR1 reads SGHTA; CDR2 reads FQGNSA. The CDR3 loop spans 15 amino acids. The chain's CDR3 is CASSLVVQNNQPQHF. The CDR3 DNA reads as TGTGCCAGCAGCTTAGTGGTCCAGAACAATCAGCCCCAGCATTTT.

Turning to this clonotype: One end of the junction fails to match germline, which may point to a read error. The J gene is TRBJ1-1, the V gene TRBV6-6; no definite D call. The CDR3 spans 13 residues. Per the germline V gene, CDR1 is MNHNY and CDR2 is SVGAGI (reference sequence). This CDR3 reads CASSYSPSTGAFF. Here the CDR3 DNA reads TGTGCCAGCAGTTACTCACCATCCACTGGAGCTTTCTTT.

Remarks on this clonotype: This may be a read error, as it is one base from a much larger clone. CDR3 sequence (DNA): TGTGCCAGCAGTGATCAGGGGGGCCGCGACGGCTACACCTTC. This gives the protein CASSDQGGRDGYTF. The chain joins TRBV6-1 to TRBJ1-2; 7 bases align to TRBD1. V was clipped by 3 bases and J by 8 bases; unmatched bases: 9. Germline loops: CDR1 MNHNS, CDR2 SASEGT. CDR3 length: 14 residues.

This clonotype was detected ten times or more. The chain employs TRBV7-2 and TRBJ2-6, with TRBD2 matching over 7 bases. J was trimmed by 0 bases and V by 4 bases; bases with no gene match: 0. Germline lookup yields CDR1 SGHTA and CDR2 FQGNSA. The CDR3 length is 15 residues. CDR3 nucleotides: TGTGCCAGCAGCTGGGACTACTCTGGGGCCAACGTCCTGACTTTC. This encodes CASSWDYSGANVLTF.

This clonotype was counted between two and nine times. The chain couples TRBV29-1 to TRBJ1-4, with 8 bases aligning to TRBD1. Trimming at V came to 7 bases and at J to 6 bases, leaving 4 bases not matched to a gene. Germline CDR1 is SQVTM and CDR2 is ANQGSEA. The CDR3 totals 12 residues. CDR3 nucleotide sequence: TGCAGCGCTGACAGGGGAGATGAAAAACTGTTTTTT. Translated, it gives CSADRGDEKLFF.

As for this clonotype: This may come from a read error, since a much larger clone is one base off. The chain couples TRBV29-1 to TRBJ1-1; D not certain. CDR3 length: 14 residues. Trimming shortened V by 6 bases and J by 6 bases, and 20 bases separated the two germline ends. CDR1 is SQVTM and CDR2 is ANQGSEA in the germline V gene. This CDR3 is CSVGPRRADAEAFF. CDR3 in DNA: TGCAGCGTAGGGCCACGAAGGGCGGACGCTGAAGCTTTCTTT.

The chain combines TRBV7-9 with TRBJ2-3, with D tentatively TRBD1 or TRBD2 (5 bases each). The germline V gene has CDR1 SEHNR and CDR2 FQNEAQ (reference sequence). This CDR3 has 17 amino acids. Trimming left V 5 bases short and J 4 bases short, with 22 bases between. The CDR3 protein is CASSRRGGIVQADTQYF. CDR3 DNA sequence: TGTGCCAGCAGCCGTCGTGGAGGTATCGTACAGGCAGATACGCAGTATTTT.

This clonotype was picked up many times. In DNA form, the CDR3 reads TGCGCCAGCAGCCAAGATACGTTGGGGTGGGAAGCTTTCTTT. It encodes CASSQDTLGWEAFF. The gene calls are TRBV4-3 and TRBJ1-1; D is undetermined. Germline CDR1 and CDR2: LGHNA and YSLEER. Trimming cost V 0 bases and J 8 bases, with 13 bases left between them. The CDR3 is made up of 14 amino acids.

Worth noting for this clonotype: A read error may account for a junction end that differs from germline. This sequence joins TRBV28 and TRBJ2-3; TRBD2 matches 10 bases. This CDR3 spans 15 amino acids. Germline CDR1 is MDHEN and CDR2 is SYDVKM. In nucleotides, the CDR3 is TGTGCCAGCAGTCGACTAGCGGGTAGCACAGATACGCGGTATTTT. Translation: CASSRLAGSTDTRYF.

J is TRBJ2-6 and V is TRBV4-1; D possibly corresponds to TRBD2 (5 bases). The V end lost 0 bases, the J end lost 0 bases, and 6 bases lay between the germline ends. The CDR3 loop spans 16 amino acids. From germline, CDR1 is MGHRA and CDR2 YSYEKL. Here the CDR3 reads CASSQEGSSGANVLTF. CDR3 DNA sequence: TGCGCCAGCAGCCAAGAGGGGAGCTCTGGGGCCAACGTCCTGACTTTC.

This clonotype was seen a handful of times. This chain joins TRBV4-3 and TRBJ1-6; unclear D gene. The CDR3 extends over 15 amino acids. V was trimmed by 0 bases and J by 9 bases, leaving 12 bases between them. CDR1 is LGHNA, CDR2 YSLEER, per germline. This chain's CDR3 is CASSQDWDRSSPLHF. CDR3 sequence (DNA): TGCGCCAGCAGCCAAGATTGGGATAGGAGTTCACCCCTCCACTTT.

This clonotype has ten or more counts. The J gene is TRBJ1-3, the V gene TRBV28; a weak D match, TRBD1 (5 bases). From germline, CDR1 is MDHEN and CDR2 SYDVKM. V was clipped by 8 bases and J by 2 bases, with 7 bases between them. The CDR3 runs 12 residues. Here the CDR3 DNA reads TGTGCCAGCCAGGGAACTGGAAACACCATATATTTT. Translation: CASQGTGNTIYF.

This clonotype was recorded many times. The chain couples TRBV5-1 to TRBJ2-1, with D possibly being TRBD1 or TRBD2 (6 bases each). V was clipped by 6 bases and J by 7 bases, with 14 bases between them. The germline V gene has CDR1 SGHRS and CDR2 YFSETQ. The length of the CDR3 is 13 residues. The CDR3 loop is CASIPLGGNEQFF. As DNA, the CDR3 is TGCGCCAGCATTCCCTTAGGGGGGAATGAGCAGTTCTTC.

This sequence joins TRBV20-1 and TRBJ2-1; tentative D call: TRBD2 (5 bases). V lost 5 bases, J lost 9 bases, and 20 bases lay in between. The CDR3 sequence is 14 residues long. CDR1 DFQATT and CDR2 SNEGSKA come from the germline V gene (reference sequence). The CDR3 DNA reads as TGCAGTGCTCCCCCTAGCTTTTCTCTGGGTGAGCAGTTCTTC. Translating gives CSAPPSFSLGEQFF.

Concerning this clonotype: This may arise from a read error, as a much more abundant clone is one base away. This rearrangement joins TRBV7-2 to TRBJ1-2; D possibly corresponds to TRBD1 (5 bases). This CDR3 has 14 amino acids. Germline values: CDR1 SGHTA, CDR2 FQGNSA. CDR3 region: CASSLPGRLYVYTF. The CDR3 nucleotides read TGTGCCAGCAGCTTACCGGGGCGCCTCTATGTCTACACCTTC.

The rearrangement joins TRBV7-6 to TRBJ1-5; D gene ambiguous. Germline assignment: CDR1 SGHVS and CDR2 FNYEAQ. V gave up 5 bases and J gave up 6 bases, with 11 bases separating them. The CDR3 runs 13 residues. The CDR3 here is CASSATTGQPQHF. The CDR3 nucleotides read TGTGCCAGCAGCGCAACAACGGGTCAGCCCCAGCATTTT.